This T cell receptor beta chain was sequenced during a study of shared clonotypes between healthy human individuals. Regarding the study as a whole: The authors sampled blood alone, and tissue repertoires likely differ. Even with large depth, rarefaction showed that sorted-subset sequencing was incomplete. In having few donors, the study represented limited genetic and exposure-history diversity.

The protocol was immunoSEQ multiplex PCR, while the TCRdb copy is restricted to in-frame clones and leaves out a portion. The data show 2 million to 2.5 million clones, with approximately 95% seen just once and 0.39% held by the top ten. Remarks on this clone: The target antigen is unknown.

V was pared by 1 base and J by 5 bases, with 11 bases of the junction left unmatched. Germline CDR1 SGHTA, CDR2 FQGTGA. The length of the CDR3 is 17 residues. The source of this sequence is a man between 18 and 35 years old in good health. Some clones in this sample may be carry-over from other donors' samples. The sample consisted of naive CD4+ T cells from PBMCs. The subset here: CD45RA+ positively selected. The chain carries TRBV7-3 and TRBJ2-5, with 9 bases aligning to TRBD2. CDR3 protein: CASSLNPPGLAAETQYF. CDR3 sequence (DNA): TGTGCCAGCAGCTTAAACCCCCCGGGACTAGCTGCCGAGACCCAGTACTTC.